These 2 T cell receptor beta chains were sequenced from one sample in a study of Ad26.COV2.S vaccination and SARS-CoV-2 variants (dated by TCRdb to the early 2020s). The label giving this sample's treatment or condition can be read as: around 19 received Ad26.COV2.S at low or high dose, single or two shots; roughly 5 received placebo; per-sample allocation not given. Repertoires of vaccine and placebo recipients were sequenced from samples taken on day 63 after the first injection. The library was prepared using the immunoSEQ multiplex PCR assay. The source is immuneACCESS, and TCRdb retained only in-frame sequences with V and J called. Part of the clones is not carried over; for the studies checked, unresolved V genes explain less than half of this, and the remainder is unexplained. This sample has about 280,000 clones in its table, and approximately 89% of those were observed once. The top ten constitute approximately 3.3% of the sample.

Source: peripheral blood, taken in a trial of Ad26.COV2.S vaccine versus placebo. The receptors were sampled from a person aged 18-65 years who received the Ad26.COV2.S COVID-19 vaccine or a placebo.

The genes are TRBV19 and TRBJ1-3; 7 positions match TRBD1. Germline assignment: CDR1 LNHDA and CDR2 SQIVND (reference sequence). The CDR3 extends over 16 amino acids. The ends lost 7 bases at V and 0 bases at J; junction bases unmatched: 9. This chain's CDR3 is CASTKVGQYSGNTIYF. In nucleotides, the CDR3 is TGTGCCAGTACTAAAGTGGGACAGTACTCTGGAAACACCATATATTTT.

The gene calls are TRBV30 and TRBJ2-7; no reliable D call. The length of the CDR3 is 11 residues. Germline V gene lookup returns CDR1 GTSNPN and CDR2 SVGIG (reference sequence). Trimming took off 1 base at V and 9 bases at J, with 10 bases between the two ends. In DNA form, the CDR3 reads TGTGCCTGGAGTGGGGCGGAGACGCAGTACTTC. Encoded protein: CAWSGAETQYF.